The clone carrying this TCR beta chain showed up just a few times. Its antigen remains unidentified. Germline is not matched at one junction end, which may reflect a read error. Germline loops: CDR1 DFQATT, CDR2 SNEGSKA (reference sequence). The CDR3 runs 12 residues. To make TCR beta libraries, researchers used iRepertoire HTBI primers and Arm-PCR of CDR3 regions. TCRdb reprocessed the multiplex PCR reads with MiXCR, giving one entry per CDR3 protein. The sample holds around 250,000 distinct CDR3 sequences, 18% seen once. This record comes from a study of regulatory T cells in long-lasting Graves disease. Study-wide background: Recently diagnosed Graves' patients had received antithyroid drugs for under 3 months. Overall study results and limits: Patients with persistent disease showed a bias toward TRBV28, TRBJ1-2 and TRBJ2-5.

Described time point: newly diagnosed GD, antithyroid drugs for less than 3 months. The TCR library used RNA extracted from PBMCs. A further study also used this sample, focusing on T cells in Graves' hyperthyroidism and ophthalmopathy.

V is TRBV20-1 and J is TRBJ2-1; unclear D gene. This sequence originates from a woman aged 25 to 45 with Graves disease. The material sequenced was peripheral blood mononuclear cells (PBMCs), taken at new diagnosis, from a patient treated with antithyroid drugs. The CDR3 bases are TGCAGTGCTTCCTACCAGGCGAATGAGCAGCTCTTC. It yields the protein CSASYQANEQLF.